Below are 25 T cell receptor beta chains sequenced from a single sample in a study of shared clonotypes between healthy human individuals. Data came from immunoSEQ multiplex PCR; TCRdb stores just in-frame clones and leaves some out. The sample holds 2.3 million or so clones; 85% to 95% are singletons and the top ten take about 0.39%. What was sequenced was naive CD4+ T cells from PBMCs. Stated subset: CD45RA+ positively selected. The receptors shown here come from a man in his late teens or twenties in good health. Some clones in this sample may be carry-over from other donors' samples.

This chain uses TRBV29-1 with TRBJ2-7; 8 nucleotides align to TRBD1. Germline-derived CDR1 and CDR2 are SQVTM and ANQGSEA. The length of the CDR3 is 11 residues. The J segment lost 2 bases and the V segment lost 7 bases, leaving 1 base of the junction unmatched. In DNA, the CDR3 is TGCAGCGGACAGGGGACCTACGAGCAGTACTTC. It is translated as CSGQGTYEQYF.

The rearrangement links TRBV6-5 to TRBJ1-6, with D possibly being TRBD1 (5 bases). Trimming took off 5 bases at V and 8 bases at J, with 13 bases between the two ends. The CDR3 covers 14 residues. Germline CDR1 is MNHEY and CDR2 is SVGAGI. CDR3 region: CASSRQWGDSPLHF. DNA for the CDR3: TGTGCCAGCAGTAGACAGTGGGGGGATTCACCCCTCCACTTT.

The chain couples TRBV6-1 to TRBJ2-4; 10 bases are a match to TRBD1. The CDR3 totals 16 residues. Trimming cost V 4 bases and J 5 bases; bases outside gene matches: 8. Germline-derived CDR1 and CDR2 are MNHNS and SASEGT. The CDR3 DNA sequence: TGTGCCAGCAGTGCCGGACAGGGGGGAGCTCAAAACATTCAGTACTTC. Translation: CASSAGQGGAQNIQYF.

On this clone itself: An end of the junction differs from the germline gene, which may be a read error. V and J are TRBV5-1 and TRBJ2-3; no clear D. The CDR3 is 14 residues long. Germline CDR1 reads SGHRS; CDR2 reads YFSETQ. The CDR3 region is CASSLGLSMDKQYF. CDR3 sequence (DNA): TGCGCCAGCAGCCTGGGCCTATCAATGGATAAGCAGTATTTT.

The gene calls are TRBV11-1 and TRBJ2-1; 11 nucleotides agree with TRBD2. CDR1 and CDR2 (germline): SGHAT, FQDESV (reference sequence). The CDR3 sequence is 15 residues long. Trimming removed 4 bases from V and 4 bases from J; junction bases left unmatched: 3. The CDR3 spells CASSSTSGNYNEQFF. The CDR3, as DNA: TGTGCCAGCAGCTCGACTAGCGGGAATTACAATGAGCAGTTCTTC.

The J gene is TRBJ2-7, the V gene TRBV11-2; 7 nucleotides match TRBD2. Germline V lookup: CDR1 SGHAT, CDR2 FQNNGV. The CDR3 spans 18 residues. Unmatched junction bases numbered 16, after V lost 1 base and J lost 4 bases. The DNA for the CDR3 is TGTGCCAGCAGCTTAGGTTCCATGGGGCTAGCGGCCGCTTACGAGCAGTACTTC. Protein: CASSLGSMGLAAAYEQYF.

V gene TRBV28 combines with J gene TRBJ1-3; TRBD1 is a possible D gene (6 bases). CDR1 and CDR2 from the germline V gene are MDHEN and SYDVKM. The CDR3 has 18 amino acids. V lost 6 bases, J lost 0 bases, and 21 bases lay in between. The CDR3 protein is CASSSGVGRGGSGNTIYF. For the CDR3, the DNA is TGTGCCAGCAGCTCGGGGGTCGGCAGGGGTGGCTCTGGAAACACCATATATTTT.

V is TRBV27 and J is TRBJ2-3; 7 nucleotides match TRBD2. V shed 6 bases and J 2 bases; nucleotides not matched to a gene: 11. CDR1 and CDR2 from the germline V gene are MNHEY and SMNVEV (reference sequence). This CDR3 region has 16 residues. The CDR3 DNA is TGTGCCAGCAGCTATTCGAGCGGGGCTTACACAGATACGCAGTATTTT. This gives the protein CASSYSSGAYTDTQYF.

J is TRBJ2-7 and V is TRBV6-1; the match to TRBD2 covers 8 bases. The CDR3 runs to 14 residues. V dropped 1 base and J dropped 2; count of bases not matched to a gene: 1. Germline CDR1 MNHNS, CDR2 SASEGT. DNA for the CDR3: TGTGCCAGCAGTGAAGGCGGGGGGCCCTACGAGCAGTACTTC. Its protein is CASSEGGGPYEQYF.

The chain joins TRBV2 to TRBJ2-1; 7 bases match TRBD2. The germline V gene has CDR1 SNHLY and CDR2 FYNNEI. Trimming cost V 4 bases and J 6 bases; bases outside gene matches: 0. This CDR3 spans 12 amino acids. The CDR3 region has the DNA TGTGCCAGCAGTGGGACTAGCAATGAGCAGTTCTTC. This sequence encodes CASSGTSNEQFF. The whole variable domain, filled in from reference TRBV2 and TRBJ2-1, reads EPEVTQTPSHQVTQMGQEVILRCVPISNHLYFYWYRQILGQKVEFLVSFYNNEISEKSEIFDDQFSVERPDGSNFTLKIRSTKLEDSAMYFCASSGTSNEQFFGPGTRLTVL.

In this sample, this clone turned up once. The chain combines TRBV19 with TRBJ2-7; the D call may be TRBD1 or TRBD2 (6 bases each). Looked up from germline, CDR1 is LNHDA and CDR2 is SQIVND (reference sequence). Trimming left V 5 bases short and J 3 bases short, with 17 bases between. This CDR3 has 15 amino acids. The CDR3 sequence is CASSPRGQGGYEQYF. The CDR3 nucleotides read TGTGCCAGTAGTCCCCGGGGGCAGGGAGGCTACGAGCAGTACTTC.

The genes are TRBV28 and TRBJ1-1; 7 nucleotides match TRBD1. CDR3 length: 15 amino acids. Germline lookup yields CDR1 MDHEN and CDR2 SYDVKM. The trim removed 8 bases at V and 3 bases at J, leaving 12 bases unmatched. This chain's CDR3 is CASRQGAWSDTEAFF. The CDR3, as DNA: TGTGCCAGCCGACAGGGCGCCTGGTCGGACACTGAAGCTTTCTTT.

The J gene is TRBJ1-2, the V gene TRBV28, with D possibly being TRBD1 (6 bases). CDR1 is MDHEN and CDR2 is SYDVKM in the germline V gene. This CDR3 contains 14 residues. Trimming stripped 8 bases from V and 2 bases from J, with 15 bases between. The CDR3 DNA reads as TGTGCCAGCGGGTTAGGACAGTACAACTATGGCTACACCTTC. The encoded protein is CASGLGQYNYGYTF.

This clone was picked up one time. CDR3 region: CASSMQQFYGYTF. The CDR3 DNA sequence: TGTGCCAGTAGTATGCAACAGTTCTATGGCTACACCTTC. The chain carries TRBV19 and TRBJ1-2; D not certain. CDR3 size: 13 residues. V lost 3 bases, J lost 4 bases, and 9 bases lay in between. Germline-derived CDR1 and CDR2 are LNHDA and SQIVND (reference sequence).

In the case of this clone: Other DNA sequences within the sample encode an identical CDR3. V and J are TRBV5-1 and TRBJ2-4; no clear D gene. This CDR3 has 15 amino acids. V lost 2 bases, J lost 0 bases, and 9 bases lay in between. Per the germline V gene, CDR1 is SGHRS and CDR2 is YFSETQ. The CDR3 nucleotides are TGCGCCAGCAGCTTCGGTGGCTTAGCCAAAAACATTCAGTACTTC. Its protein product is CASSFGGLAKNIQYF.

CDR3 nucleotides: TGCAGCGCCCTACGCGATGGCTACACCTTC. This codes for CSALRDGYTF. V and J are TRBV29-1 and TRBJ1-2; no definite D call. The V end was cut by 7 bases, the J end by 6 bases, with 9 bases between. The CDR3 has 10 amino acids. Germline V gene sequence: CDR1 SQVTM, CDR2 ANQGSEA. Looking up the rest from reference TRBV29-1 and TRBJ1-2 gives the full variable domain: SAVISQKPSRDICQRGTSLTIQCQVDSQVTMMFWYRQQPGQSLTLIATANQGSEATYESGFVIDKFPISRPNLTFSTLTVSNMSPEDSSIYLCSALRDGYTFGSGTRLTVV.

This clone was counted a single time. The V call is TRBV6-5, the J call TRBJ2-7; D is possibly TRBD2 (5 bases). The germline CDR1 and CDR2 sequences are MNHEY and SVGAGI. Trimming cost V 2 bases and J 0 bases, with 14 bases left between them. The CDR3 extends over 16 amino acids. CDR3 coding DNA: TGTGCCAGCAGTTACCCAAGGACGGGGAGCTCCTACGAGCAGTACTTC. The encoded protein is CASSYPRTGSSYEQYF.

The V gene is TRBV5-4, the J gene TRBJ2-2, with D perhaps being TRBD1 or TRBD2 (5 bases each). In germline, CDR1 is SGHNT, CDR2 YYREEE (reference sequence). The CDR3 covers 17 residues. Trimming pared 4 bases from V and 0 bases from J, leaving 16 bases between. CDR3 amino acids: CASSRGTLETNTGELFF. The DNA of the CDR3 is TGTGCCAGCAGCCGAGGGACCCTGGAGACGAACACCGGGGAGCTGTTTTTT.

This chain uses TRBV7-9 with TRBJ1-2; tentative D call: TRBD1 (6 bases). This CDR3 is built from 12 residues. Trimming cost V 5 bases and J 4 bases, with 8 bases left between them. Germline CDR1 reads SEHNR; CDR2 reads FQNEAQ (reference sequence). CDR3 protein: CASSPQGYGYTF. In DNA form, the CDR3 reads TGTGCCAGCAGCCCACAGGGCTATGGCTACACCTTC.

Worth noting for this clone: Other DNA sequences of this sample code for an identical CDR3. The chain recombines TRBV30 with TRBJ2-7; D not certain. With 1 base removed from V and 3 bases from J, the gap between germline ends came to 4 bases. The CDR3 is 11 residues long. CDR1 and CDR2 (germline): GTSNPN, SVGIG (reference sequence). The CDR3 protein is CAWSAYYEQYF. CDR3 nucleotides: TGTGCCTGGAGTGCTTACTACGAGCAGTACTTC.

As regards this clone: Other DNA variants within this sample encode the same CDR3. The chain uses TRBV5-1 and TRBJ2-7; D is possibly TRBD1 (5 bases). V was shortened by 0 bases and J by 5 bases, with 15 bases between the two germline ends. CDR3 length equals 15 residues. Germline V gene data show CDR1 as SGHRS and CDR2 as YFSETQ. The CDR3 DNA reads TGCGCCAGCAGCTTGGGCGTGGGGCAGGCTAACGAGCAGTACTTC. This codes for CASSLGVGQANEQYF.

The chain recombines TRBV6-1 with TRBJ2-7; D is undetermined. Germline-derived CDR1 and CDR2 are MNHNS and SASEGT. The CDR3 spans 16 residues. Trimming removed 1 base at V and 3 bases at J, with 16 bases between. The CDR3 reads CASSEEIELIYYEQYF. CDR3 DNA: TGTGCCAGCAGTGAAGAAATAGAACTTATCTACTACGAGCAGTACTTC.

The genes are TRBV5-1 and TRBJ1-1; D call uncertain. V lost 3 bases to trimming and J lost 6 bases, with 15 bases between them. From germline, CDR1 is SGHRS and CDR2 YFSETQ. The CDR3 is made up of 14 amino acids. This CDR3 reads CASSSVPLAAEAFF. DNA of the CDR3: TGCGCCAGCAGCTCGGTCCCCCTAGCCGCTGAAGCTTTCTTT.

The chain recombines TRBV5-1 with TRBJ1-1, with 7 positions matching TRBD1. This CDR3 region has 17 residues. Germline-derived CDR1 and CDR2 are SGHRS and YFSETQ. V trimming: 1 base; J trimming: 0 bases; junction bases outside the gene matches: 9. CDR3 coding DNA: TGCGCCAGCAGCTTGCTCCCGGACAGGTTCTTGAACACTGAAGCTTTCTTT. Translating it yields CASSLLPDRFLNTEAFF.

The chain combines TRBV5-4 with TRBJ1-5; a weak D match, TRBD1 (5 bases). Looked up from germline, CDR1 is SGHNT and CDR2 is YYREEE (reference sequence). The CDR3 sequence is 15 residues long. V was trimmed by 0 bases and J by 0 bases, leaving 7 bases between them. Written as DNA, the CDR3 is TGTGCCAGCAGCTTGGGGGGGTTTAGCAATCAGCCCCAGCATTTT. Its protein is CASSLGGFSNQPQHF.